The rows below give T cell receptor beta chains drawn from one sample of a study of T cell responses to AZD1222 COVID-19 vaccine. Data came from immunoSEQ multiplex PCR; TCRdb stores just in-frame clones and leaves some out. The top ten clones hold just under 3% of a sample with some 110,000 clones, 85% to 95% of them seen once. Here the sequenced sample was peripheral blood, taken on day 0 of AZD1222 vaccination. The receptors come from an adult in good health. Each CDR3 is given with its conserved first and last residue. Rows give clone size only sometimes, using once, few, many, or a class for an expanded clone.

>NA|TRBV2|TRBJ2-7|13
CASSAGLAGGEYF
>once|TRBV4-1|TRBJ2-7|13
CASSLAGFYEQYF
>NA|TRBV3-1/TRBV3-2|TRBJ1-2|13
CASSPNNGHGYTF
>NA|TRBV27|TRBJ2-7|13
CASRLAGVYEQYF
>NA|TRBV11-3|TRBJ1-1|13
CASSLGQGTEAFF
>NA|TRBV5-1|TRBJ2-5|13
CASSLVQQETQYF
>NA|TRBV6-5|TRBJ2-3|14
CASSLAADTDTQYF
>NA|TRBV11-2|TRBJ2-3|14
CASSIQRERDTQYF
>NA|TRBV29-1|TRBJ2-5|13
CSDRQGNGETQYF
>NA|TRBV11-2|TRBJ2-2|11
CASSPPGELFF
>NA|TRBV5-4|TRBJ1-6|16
CASSPGPQEYNSPLHF
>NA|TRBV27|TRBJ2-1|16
CASSPGLAGVYNEQFF
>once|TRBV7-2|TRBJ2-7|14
CASSSDYSSYEQYF
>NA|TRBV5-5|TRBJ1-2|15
CASSSSDRGTYGYTF
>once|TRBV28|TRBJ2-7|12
CATYQGGRGRYF
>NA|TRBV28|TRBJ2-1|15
CASSLRGAGYNEQFF
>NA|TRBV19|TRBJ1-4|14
CASTPGRRNEKLFF
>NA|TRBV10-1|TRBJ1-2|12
CASLRGYYGYTF
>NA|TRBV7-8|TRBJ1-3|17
CASSLASPNLSGNTIYF
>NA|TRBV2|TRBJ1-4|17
CASSEWGTDHGDEKLFF
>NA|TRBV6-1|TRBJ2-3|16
CASSEASGGSTDTQYF
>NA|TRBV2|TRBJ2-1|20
CASNLPLWGTGTSGSDEQFF
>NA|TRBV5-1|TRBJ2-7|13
CASSKDLPYEQYF
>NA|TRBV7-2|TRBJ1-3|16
CASSFLTGFSGNTIYF
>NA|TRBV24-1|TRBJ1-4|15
CATSDRTDVREKLFF
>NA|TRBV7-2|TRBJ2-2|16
CASSERGGANTGELFF
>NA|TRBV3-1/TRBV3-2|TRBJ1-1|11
CASSRGDEAFF
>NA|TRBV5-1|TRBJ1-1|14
CASSNLEGNTEAFF
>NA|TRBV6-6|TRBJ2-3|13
CASSYDGTDTQYF
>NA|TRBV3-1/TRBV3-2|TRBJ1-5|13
CASSPDSNQPQHF
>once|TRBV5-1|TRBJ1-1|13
CASSFGQGEQAFF
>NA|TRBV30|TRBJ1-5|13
CAWSGGDGQPQHF
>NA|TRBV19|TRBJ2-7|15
CASSIGGGDFYEQYF
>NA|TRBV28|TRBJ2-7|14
CASSLPGQIYEQYF
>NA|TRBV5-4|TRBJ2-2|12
CASSPITGELFF
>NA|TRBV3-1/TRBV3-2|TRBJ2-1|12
CASSQYPTTQFF
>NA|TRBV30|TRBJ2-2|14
CAWSAGVDTGELFF
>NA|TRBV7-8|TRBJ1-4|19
CASSPDRGLSLATNEKLFF
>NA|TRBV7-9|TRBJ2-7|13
CASHRGQGYEQYF
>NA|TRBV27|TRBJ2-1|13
CASSLYSFDEQFF
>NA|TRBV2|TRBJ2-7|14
CASGGTSGSYEQYF
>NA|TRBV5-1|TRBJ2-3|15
CASSLGAGGTDTQYF
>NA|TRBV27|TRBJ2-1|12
CAALGLENEQFF
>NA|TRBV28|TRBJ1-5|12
CASGPLDQPQHF
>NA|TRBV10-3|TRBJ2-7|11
CATKQGGEQYF
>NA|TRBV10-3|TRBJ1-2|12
CAISDRRDTYTF
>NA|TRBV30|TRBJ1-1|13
CAWNPLGGTEAFF
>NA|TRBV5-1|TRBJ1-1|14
CASSFDSLNTEAFF
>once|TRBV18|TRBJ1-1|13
CASSPPGVPEAFF
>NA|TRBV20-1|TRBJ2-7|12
CSASTSDGEQYF
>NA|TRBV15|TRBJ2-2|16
CATSRGGTSNTGELFF
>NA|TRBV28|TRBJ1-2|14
CASSLGTGVGGYTF
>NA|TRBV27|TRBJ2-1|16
CASSLSGWSSYNEQFF
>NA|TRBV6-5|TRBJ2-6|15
CASSYAGSGANVLTF
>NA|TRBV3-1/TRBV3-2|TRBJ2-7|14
CASSSTGSYYEQYF